These 27 T cell receptor beta chains were all obtained from the same sample, sequenced in a study of blood T cell repertoires in COVID-19. Profiling relied on immunoSEQ multiplex PCR, and the TCRdb table lists in-frame clones only, not all of them. This table has approximately 300,000 clones, 85% appearing once. Material for sequencing was peripheral blood. The receptors were sampled from a woman aged 45 to 65 with active or convalescent COVID-19.

The rearrangement uses TRBV6-1 and TRBJ2-7; D unresolved. V lost 1 base and J lost 2, with 15 bases in between. Germline V gene data show CDR1 as MNHNS and CDR2 as SASEGT. The CDR3 extends over 16 amino acids. The CDR3, as DNA: TGTGCCAGCAGTGAAGATCGCGGTGGTTTCCCCTACGAGCAGTACTTC. Translated: CASSEDRGGFPYEQYF.

Points on this clone: One junction end does not reproduce the germline sequence, and a read error may be involved. This rearrangement joins TRBV7-7 to TRBJ1-1, with D possibly TRBD1 on 6 matching bases. The CDR3 length is 13 residues. Germline V gene lookup returns CDR1 SSHAT and CDR2 FNYEAQ (reference sequence). CDR3 in DNA: TGTGCTAGCAGTCAGGGGTTGGGGAATGAAGCTTTCTTT. Amino acids: CASSQGLGNEAFF.

The genes are TRBV5-1 and TRBJ2-1, with D possibly TRBD2 on 7 matching bases. Germline values: CDR1 SGHRS, CDR2 YFSETQ. The V gene lost 0 bases and the J gene lost 4 bases, with 14 bases spanning the gap. The CDR3 loop spans 16 amino acids. In nucleotides, the CDR3 is TGCGCCAGCAGCTTGGTGAGGGGGGGATATTACAATGAGCAGTTCTTC. Protein: CASSLVRGGYYNEQFF.

This clone was observed a few times. The chain has TRBV7-9 and TRBJ2-7, with 10 nucleotides matching TRBD1. This CDR3 region has 17 residues. The trim removed 2 bases at V and 0 bases at J, leaving 7 bases unmatched. CDR1 SEHNR and CDR2 FQNEAQ come from the germline V gene (reference sequence). CDR3 coding DNA: TGTGCCAGCAGCTTACCACCCGGGACAGGGGCCTCCTACGAGCAGTACTTC. This codes for CASSLPPGTGASYEQYF.

The rearrangement uses TRBV12-3 or TRBV12-4 and TRBJ1-1; 7 bases align to TRBD1. The CDR3 loop spans 13 amino acids. Germline trimming cut 6 bases from V and 2 bases from J; bases unmatched to any gene: 3. CDR3 sequence: CASRRTGNTEAFF. CDR3 nucleotide sequence: TGTGCCAGCAGAAGGACAGGTAACACTGAAGCTTTCTTT.

This clone was picked up one time. The chain couples TRBV7-2 to TRBJ2-5; 11 bases fit TRBD1. Germline V gene lookup returns CDR1 SGHTA and CDR2 FQGNSA. This CDR3 contains 16 residues. Trimming took 3 bases from V and 3 from J; bases not matched to a gene: 6. The CDR3 nucleotides are TGTGCCAGCAGCTTGGTCGGGACAGGGGGTGAAGAGACCCAGTACTTC. It is translated as CASSLVGTGGEETQYF.

The table lists this clone with a count of one. V and J are TRBV5-8 and TRBJ2-1; possible D gene TRBD2, 5 bases. The V end lost 4 bases, the J end lost 5 bases, and 19 bases lay between the germline ends. Germline CDR1 reads SGHTS; CDR2 reads YDEGEE. This CDR3 comprises 16 residues. CDR3 residues: CASSHPGNPTHNEQFF. DNA for the CDR3: TGTGCCAGCAGCCACCCCGGGAACCCGACACACAATGAGCAGTTCTTC.

DNA for the CDR3: TGTGCCAGCAGCTCCAAAGGGATTCGGACAGGGAATGGGGGCATATATTTT. This sequence encodes CASSSKGIRTGNGGIYF. The chain combines TRBV7-6 with TRBJ1-3; 8 positions agree with TRBD1. This CDR3 is 17 amino acids long. Germline loops: CDR1 SGHVS, CDR2 FNYEAQ. Trimming cost V 4 bases and J 12 bases; bases outside gene matches: 20.

The chain recombines TRBV6-5 with TRBJ2-1; 10 bases align to TRBD2. This CDR3 has 15 amino acids. J was trimmed by 7 bases and V by 7 bases; bases with no gene match: 10. Looked up from germline, CDR1 is MNHEY and CDR2 is SVGAGI. The CDR3 loop reads CASMDLAGVRNEQFF. DNA for the CDR3: TGTGCCAGCATGGATCTAGCGGGAGTACGGAATGAGCAGTTCTTC.

This clone appeared many times. The chain is built from TRBV5-6 and TRBJ1-6; TRBD1 matches at 8 bases. Trimming cost V 3 bases and J 7 bases; bases outside gene matches: 9. The germline V gene encodes CDR1 SGHDT and CDR2 YYEEEE. This CDR3 region has 16 residues. The CDR3 sequence: CASSSYRTGSNSPLHF. As DNA, the CDR3 is TGTGCCAGCAGCTCATACCGGACAGGGTCAAATTCACCCCTCCACTTT. Together with reference TRBV5-6 and TRBJ1-6, the CDR3 gives the full variable domain: DAGVTQSPTHLIKTRGQQVTLRCSPKSGHDTVSWYQQALGQGPQFIFQYYEEEERQRGNFPDRFSGHQFPNYSSELNVNALLLGDSALYLCASSSYRTGSNSPLHFGNGTRLTVT.

The CDR3 sequence is CASSVQGAGEKLFF. The CDR3, as DNA: TGTGCCAGCAGCGTACAGGGGGCGGGTGAAAAACTGTTTTTT. The chain has TRBV7-8 and TRBJ1-4; 9 positions match TRBD1. J lost 7 bases, V lost 5 bases, and 5 bases had no gene match. Looked up from germline, CDR1 is SGHVS and CDR2 is FQNEAQ. The CDR3 is made up of 14 amino acids.

The chain joins TRBV9 to TRBJ2-3, with 9 bases identical to TRBD1. The trim removed 3 bases at V and 4 bases at J, leaving 6 bases unmatched. CDR1 and CDR2 (germline): SGDLS, YYNGEE. This CDR3 comprises 15 residues. DNA of the CDR3: TGTGCCAGCAGCGCCGGGACAGGGAGGGCAGATACGCAGTATTTT. Amino acids: CASSAGTGRADTQYF.

The CDR3 loop is CATSRAGMTFF. In DNA form, the CDR3 reads TGTGCCACCAGCAGGGCCGGGATGACTTTCTTT. The V gene is TRBV15, the J gene TRBJ1-1; no firm D call. Trimming shortened V by 3 bases and J by 12 bases, and 11 bases separated the two germline ends. This CDR3 spans 11 amino acids. CDR1 and CDR2 from the germline V gene are LNHNV and YYDKDF (reference sequence). The full variable domain, with the rest looked up from reference TRBV15 and TRBJ1-1, is DAMVIQNPRYQVTQFGKPVTLSCSQTLNHNVMYWYQQKSSQAPKLLFHYYDKDFNNEADTPDNFQSRRPNTSFCFLDIRSPGLGDTAMYLCATSRAGMTFFGQGTRLTVV.

As DNA, the CDR3 is TGTGCCTGGAGTGTAACCGGGACTCACACGTTCTATTTT. Residues: CAWSVTGTHTFYF. This chain links TRBV30 with TRBJ2-3, with D possibly matching TRBD2 (6 bases). V was shortened by 0 bases and J by 15 bases, with 19 bases between the two germline ends. CDR3 length: 13 amino acids. Germline CDR1 reads GTSNPN; CDR2 reads SVGIG (reference sequence).

The chain couples TRBV2 to TRBJ2-1; 13 bases are a match to TRBD2. The CDR3 covers 15 residues. The junction had 5 bases not matched to a gene; V was cut back by 3 bases and J by 9 bases. Germline V CDR1 and CDR2: SNHLY, FYNNEI. In nucleotides, the CDR3 is TGTGCCAGCAGTGAGGCGGGGACTAGCGGGACTGAGCAGTTCTTC. It yields the protein CASSEAGTSGTEQFF.

The chain links TRBV19 to TRBJ1-2; D gene uncertain. V was trimmed by 3 bases and J by 5 bases, leaving 10 bases between them. CDR1 is LNHDA, CDR2 SQIVND, per germline (reference sequence). The CDR3 is made up of 13 amino acids. The CDR3: CASSIPADYGYTF. CDR3 coding DNA: TGTGCCAGTAGTATCCCAGCGGATTATGGCTACACCTTC.

The chain recombines TRBV27 with TRBJ1-4; maybe TRBD1 (6 bases). Germline assignment: CDR1 MNHEY and CDR2 SMNVEV (reference sequence). This CDR3 contains 15 residues. Trimming took off 3 bases at V and 2 bases at J, with 10 bases between the two ends. The CDR3 is CASSFSQGTNEKLFF. CDR3 coding DNA: TGTGCCAGCAGTTTTAGTCAGGGGACTAATGAAAAACTGTTTTTT.

The chain employs TRBV20-1 and TRBJ2-7; D might be TRBD1 (6 bases). The germline gives CDR1 DFQATT, CDR2 SNEGSKA (reference sequence). CDR3 size: 11 residues. The ends were cut back, 6 bases at V and 7 bases at J, with 13 bases in the middle. This CDR3 reads CSAPSQGEQYF. Written as DNA, the CDR3 is TGCAGTGCCCCTTCCCAGGGGGAGCAGTACTTC.

This clone occurred once. This chain links TRBV18 with TRBJ1-5; D ambiguous. The CDR3 spans 14 residues. Deletions cut 6 bases from V and 4 bases from J, with 13 bases between. Germline loops: CDR1 KGHSH, CDR2 LQKENI. The CDR3 region is CASSSATGNQPQHF. The CDR3 region has the DNA TGTGCCAGCTCCTCAGCAACCGGGAATCAGCCCCAGCATTTT. Together with reference TRBV18 and TRBJ1-5, the CDR3 gives the full variable domain: NAGVMQNPRHLVRRRGQEARLRCSPMKGHSHVYWYRQLPEEGLKFMVYLQKENIIDESGMPKERFSAEFPKEGPSILRIQQVVRGDSAAYFCASSSATGNQPQHFGDGTRLSIL.

This chain uses TRBV10-3 with TRBJ2-7, with 9 bases fitting TRBD2. Trimming at V came to 6 bases and at J to 7 bases, leaving 16 bases not matched to a gene. The CDR3 runs 16 residues. Germline loops: CDR1 ENHRY, CDR2 SYGVKD. CDR3 nucleotide sequence: TGTGCCATCAGCGCAGATTCGACTAGCGGTAAACTGGAGCAGTACTTC. This sequence encodes CAISADSTSGKLEQYF.

The rearrangement links TRBV5-1 to TRBJ2-7, with D possibly being TRBD2 (6 bases). The germline gives CDR1 SGHRS, CDR2 YFSETQ. The CDR3 runs to 11 residues. The V and J ends lost 4 bases and 4 bases respectively, with 6 bases between them. The CDR3 region is CASSGRYEQYF. CDR3 nucleotides: TGCGCCAGCAGCGGGAGGTACGAGCAGTACTTC.

J is TRBJ2-7 and V is TRBV11-2; 7 positions agree with TRBD2. Germline trimming cut 4 bases from V and 0 bases from J; bases unmatched to any gene: 9. Germline V gene data show CDR1 as SGHAT and CDR2 as FQNNGV. CDR3 length: 16 amino acids. In DNA form, the CDR3 reads TGTGCCAGCAGCTCTGGCTGGGGGGGAGACTCCTACGAGCAGTACTTC. Translated: CASSSGWGGDSYEQYF.

This chain connects TRBV7-2 to TRBJ1-1; D might be TRBD1 (5 bases). The CDR3 extends over 15 amino acids. Trimming pared 4 bases from V and 6 bases from J, leaving 18 bases between. Germline V gene sequence: CDR1 SGHTA, CDR2 FQGNSA. The CDR3 here is CASSSRSFLGPEAFF. CDR3 sequence (DNA): TGTGCCAGCAGCTCACGCTCCTTCCTGGGGCCTGAAGCTTTCTTT. The complete variable domain, with remaining parts taken from reference TRBV7-2 and TRBJ1-1, reads GAGVSQSPSNKVTEKGKDVELRCDPISGHTALYWYRQSLGQGLEFLIYFQGNSAPDKSGLPSDRFSAERTGGSVSTLTIQRTQQEDSAVYLCASSSRSFLGPEAFFGQGTRLTVV.

The chain recombines TRBV3-1 (or the pseudogene TRBV3-2) with TRBJ1-1; D ambiguous. The length of the CDR3 is 18 residues. V lost 1 base to trimming and J lost 4 bases, with 22 bases between them. Germline loops: CDR1 LGHDT, CDR2 YNNKEL (reference sequence). The CDR3 loop is CASSQVTVSGRRATEAFF. The CDR3 DNA sequence: TGTGCCAGCAGCCAAGTTACCGTCTCTGGTCGGAGGGCCACTGAAGCTTTCTTT.

This clone was counted a few times. This chain uses TRBV6-1 with TRBJ1-5, with TRBD1 as a possible D gene (6 bases). The ends were cut back, 3 bases at V and 7 bases at J, with 13 bases in the middle. The CDR3 runs 14 residues. CDR1 is MNHNS and CDR2 is SASEGT in the germline V gene. The CDR3 is CASSDDRTRQPQHF. Here the CDR3 DNA reads TGTGCCAGCAGTGACGACAGGACGCGGCAGCCCCAGCATTTT.

The rearrangement links TRBV4-1 to TRBJ1-2; D might be TRBD1 (6 bases). V was shortened by 1 base and J by 1 base, with 19 bases between the two germline ends. Germline values: CDR1 MGHRA, CDR2 YSYEKL. This CDR3 is built from 18 residues. The CDR3 DNA follows: TGCGCCAGCAGCCAAGTCCAAAGTGGGGGCCGACTTAACTATGGCTACACCTTC. This translates into CASSQVQSGGRLNYGYTF.

The V and J genes are TRBV5-6 and TRBJ2-3; the D gene is possibly TRBD2 (7 bases). From germline, CDR1 is SGHDT and CDR2 YYEEEE. The ends were cut back, 3 bases at V and 8 bases at J, with 13 bases in the middle. This CDR3 region has 13 residues. The CDR3 DNA is TGTGCCAGCAGCTCCCTGGGAGGGGGTACGCAGTATTTT. It is translated as CASSSLGGGTQYF.